This T cell receptor (beta chain) is drawn from a study of cytomegalovirus exposure and HLA in healthy donors. Notes on the study in general: Some V segments, including TRBV6-2 and TRBV6-3, were excluded as indistinguishable.

It was with 60 Vbeta and 13 Jbeta primers that the PCR ran. Repertoires were generated with immunoSEQ multiplex PCR, while TCRdb's copy carries only in-frame clones and drops some. The sample shows approximately 130,000 clones, about four fifths of them seen only once. As for this clone: Its antigen is still unknown.

Losses at the gene ends were 7 bases for V and 9 bases for J; bases not matched to a gene: 5. Germline assignment: CDR1 SNHLY and CDR2 FYNNEI. The length of the CDR3 is 12 residues. The sequenced sample was PBMCs. V gene TRBV2 combines with J gene TRBJ1-2; TRBD1 aligns across 10 bases. The TCR comes from a young man in good health and CMV-seronegative. The CDR3 DNA sequence: TGTGCCAGCATCTGGGACAGGGGAAGCTACACCTTC. Protein: CASIWDRGSYTF.